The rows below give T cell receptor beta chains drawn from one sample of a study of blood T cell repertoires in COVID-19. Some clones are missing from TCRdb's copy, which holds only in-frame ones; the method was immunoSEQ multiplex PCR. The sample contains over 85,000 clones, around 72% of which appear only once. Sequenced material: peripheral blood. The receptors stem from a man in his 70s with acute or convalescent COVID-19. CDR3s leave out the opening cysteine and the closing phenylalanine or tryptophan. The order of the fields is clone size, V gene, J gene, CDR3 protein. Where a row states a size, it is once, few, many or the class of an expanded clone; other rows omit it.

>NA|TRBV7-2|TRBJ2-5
ASSNQRGETQY
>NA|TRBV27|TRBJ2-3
ASSLFGHGGSNTDTQY
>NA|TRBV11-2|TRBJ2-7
ASSLGDEQY
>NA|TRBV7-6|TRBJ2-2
ASSLEGTSGTGELF
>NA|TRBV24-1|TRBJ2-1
ATSGHDRASYNEQF
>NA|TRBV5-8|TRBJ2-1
ASSLTASGIEQF
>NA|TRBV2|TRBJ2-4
ASAGQGLAKNIQY
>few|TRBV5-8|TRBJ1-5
ASSYRVQSNQPQH
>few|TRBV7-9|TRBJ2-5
ASSRDPGETQY
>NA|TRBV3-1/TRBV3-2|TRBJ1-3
ASSQVQGNTIY
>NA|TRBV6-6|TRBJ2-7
ASSSVHEQY
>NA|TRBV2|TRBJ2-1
ASSGSRGGSGMGIDEQF
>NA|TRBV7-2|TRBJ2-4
ASSLDRQGRGENIQY
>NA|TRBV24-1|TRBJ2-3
ATSDLQGIADTQY
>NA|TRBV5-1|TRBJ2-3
ASSPGTVTDTQY